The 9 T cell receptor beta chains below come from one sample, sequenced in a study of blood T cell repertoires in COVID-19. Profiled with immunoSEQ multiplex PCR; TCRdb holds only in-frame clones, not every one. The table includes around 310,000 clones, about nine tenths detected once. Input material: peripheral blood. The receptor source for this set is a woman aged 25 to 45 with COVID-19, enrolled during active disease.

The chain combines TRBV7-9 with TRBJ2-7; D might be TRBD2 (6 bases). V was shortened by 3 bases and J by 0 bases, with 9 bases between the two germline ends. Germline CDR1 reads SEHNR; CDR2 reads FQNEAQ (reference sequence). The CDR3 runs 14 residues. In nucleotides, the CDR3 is TGTGCCAGCAGCTTTGGGGGGACCTCCTACGAGCAGTACTTC. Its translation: CASSFGGTSYEQYF.

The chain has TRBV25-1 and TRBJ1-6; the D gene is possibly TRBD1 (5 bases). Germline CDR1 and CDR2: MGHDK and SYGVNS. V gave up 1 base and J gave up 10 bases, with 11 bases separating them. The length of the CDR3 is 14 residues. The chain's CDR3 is CASSELTGGSPLHF. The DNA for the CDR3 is TGTGCCAGCAGTGAATTAACAGGCGGATCACCCCTCCACTTT.

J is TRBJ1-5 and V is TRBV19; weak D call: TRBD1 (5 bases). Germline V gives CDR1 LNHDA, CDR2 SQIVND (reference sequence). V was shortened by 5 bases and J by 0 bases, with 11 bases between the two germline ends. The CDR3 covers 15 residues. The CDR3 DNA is TGTGCCAGTAGTTCGGACAAAAATAGCAATCAGCCCCAGCATTTT. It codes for CASSSDKNSNQPQHF.

CDR3 in DNA: TGTGCCAGCAACCTCCTCGACAGGGCCGAAGAGACCCAGTACTTC. Amino acid sequence: CASNLLDRAEETQYF. The rearrangement links TRBV2 to TRBJ2-5, with 7 bases lining up with TRBD1. CDR3 length: 15 amino acids. J lost 3 bases, V lost 7 bases, and 11 bases had no gene match. Germline V lookup: CDR1 SNHLY, CDR2 FYNNEI.

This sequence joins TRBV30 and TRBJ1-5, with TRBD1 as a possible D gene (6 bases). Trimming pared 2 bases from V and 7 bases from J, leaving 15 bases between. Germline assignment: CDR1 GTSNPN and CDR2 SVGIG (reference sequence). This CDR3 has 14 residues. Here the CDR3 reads CAWSFTGMAQPQHF. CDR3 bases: TGTGCCTGGAGTTTCACAGGGATGGCACAGCCCCAGCATTTT.

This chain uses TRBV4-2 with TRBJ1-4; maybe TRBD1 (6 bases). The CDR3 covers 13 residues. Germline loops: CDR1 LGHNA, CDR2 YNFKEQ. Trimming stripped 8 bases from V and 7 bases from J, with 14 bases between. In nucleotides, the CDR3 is TGTGCCAGCGGTCAGGGGAGGGTTGAAAAACTGTTTTTT. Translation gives CASGQGRVEKLFF.

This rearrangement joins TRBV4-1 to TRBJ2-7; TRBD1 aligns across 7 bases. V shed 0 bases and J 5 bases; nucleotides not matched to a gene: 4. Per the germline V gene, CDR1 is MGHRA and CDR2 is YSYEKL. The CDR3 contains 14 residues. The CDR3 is CASSQEGTGDEQYF. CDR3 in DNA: TGCGCCAGCAGCCAAGAGGGAACAGGGGACGAGCAGTACTTC.

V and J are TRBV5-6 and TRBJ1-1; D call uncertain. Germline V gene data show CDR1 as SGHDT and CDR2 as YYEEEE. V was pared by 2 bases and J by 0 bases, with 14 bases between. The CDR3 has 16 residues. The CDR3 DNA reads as TGTGCCAGCAGCTTCTTTTCCGGGATCATGAACACTGAAGCTTTCTTT. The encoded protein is CASSFFSGIMNTEAFF.

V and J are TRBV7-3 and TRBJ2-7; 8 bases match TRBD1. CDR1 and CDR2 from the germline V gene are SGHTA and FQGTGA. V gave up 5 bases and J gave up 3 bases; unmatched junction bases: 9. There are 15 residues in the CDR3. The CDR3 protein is CASSRTGGTLYEQYF. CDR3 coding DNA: TGTGCCAGCAGCCGTACAGGGGGGACCCTCTACGAGCAGTACTTC.